What follows are 18 T cell receptor beta chains derived from one specimen sequenced in a study of shared clonotypes between healthy human individuals. Naive CD8 cells, CD45RO-negative and positively selected for CCR7, excluded terminally differentiated effector memory CD45RA+ cells. The protocol was immunoSEQ multiplex PCR, while the TCRdb copy is restricted to in-frame clones and leaves out a portion. Among about 2 million clones, about 95% were seen once, and the ten largest hold 1.2%. Material for sequencing was naive CD8+ T cells sorted from blood. The receptors come from a man aged 18 to 30 in good health.

The chain is built from TRBV5-6 and TRBJ2-1; TRBD2 might be the D (5 bases). There are 15 residues in the CDR3. Per germline, CDR1 SGHDT and CDR2 YYEEEE. Trimming removed 2 bases at V and 8 bases at J, with 17 bases between. CDR3 sequence reads: CASSFQGSYSDEQFF. Here the CDR3 DNA reads TGTGCCAGCAGCTTTCAAGGGTCATATAGCGATGAGCAGTTCTTC.

The rearrangement joins TRBV27 to TRBJ2-3; D is possibly TRBD2 (6 bases). In germline, CDR1 is MNHEY, CDR2 SMNVEV (reference sequence). V was trimmed by 8 bases and J by 2 bases, leaving 17 bases between them. The CDR3 is 15 amino acids. The CDR3 spells CASSVWGGVTDTQYF. Here the CDR3 DNA reads TGTGCCAGCTCAGTTTGGGGAGGTGTCACAGATACGCAGTATTTT.

The chain couples TRBV27 to TRBJ2-1, with TRBD2 matching 8 bases. Germline CDR1 is MNHEY and CDR2 is SMNVEV (reference sequence). This CDR3 has 16 amino acids. V gave up 2 bases and J gave up 10 bases; unmatched junction bases: 13. The CDR3 region is CASSLRGEAGVREQFF. The CDR3 DNA sequence: TGTGCCAGCAGTTTAAGAGGAGAAGCGGGAGTTAGAGAGCAGTTCTTC.

The chain carries TRBV7-9 and TRBJ2-1, with a tentative D call TRBD2 (5 bases). V was pared by 3 bases and J by 10 bases, with 13 bases between. This CDR3 has 13 amino acids. Germline CDR1 reads SEHNR; CDR2 reads FQNEAQ (reference sequence). CDR3 protein: CASSFTSSREQFF. Written as DNA, the CDR3 is TGTGCCAGCAGCTTTACTAGTTCCAGGGAGCAGTTCTTC.

V and J are TRBV7-2 and TRBJ2-1; D is ambiguous. The length of the CDR3 is 13 residues. V lost 3 bases and J lost 3, with 6 bases in between. Germline V gene sequence: CDR1 SGHTA, CDR2 FQGNSA. The DNA for the CDR3 is TGTGCCAGCAGCTTTGAGGACTACAATGAGCAGTTCTTC. Amino acid sequence: CASSFEDYNEQFF.

The chain is built from TRBV2 and TRBJ2-2, with TRBD1 identical over 8 bases. V dropped 6 bases and J dropped 5; count of bases not matched to a gene: 14. The CDR3 extends over 17 amino acids. Germline V gene data show CDR1 as SNHLY and CDR2 as FYNNEI. CDR3 loop: CASSAISGQGGTGELFF. The CDR3, as DNA: TGTGCCAGCAGCGCTATATCCGGACAGGGAGGTACCGGGGAGCTGTTTTTT.

The chain links TRBV9 to TRBJ2-7; D may be TRBD1 or TRBD2 (6 bases each). The V end was cut by 7 bases, the J end by 0 bases, with 11 bases between. The CDR3 consists of 13 residues. CDR1 and CDR2 from the germline V gene are SGDLS and YYNGEE. The DNA of the CDR3 is TGTGCCAGCGGAGGGGGACCCTCCTACGAGCAGTACTTC. Translating it yields CASGGGPSYEQYF.

This sequence joins TRBV29-1 and TRBJ2-1; 9 bases are a match to TRBD1. J lost 0 bases, V lost 4 bases, and 1 base had no gene match. Looked up from germline, CDR1 is SQVTM and CDR2 is ANQGSEA. This CDR3 comprises 14 residues. The CDR3: CSVGQGGSYNEQFF. The CDR3, as DNA: TGCAGCGTTGGACAGGGGGGCTCCTACAATGAGCAGTTCTTC.

The V gene is TRBV7-9, the J gene TRBJ2-1, with 7 bases lining up with TRBD2. V was pared by 3 bases and J by 9 bases, with 14 bases of the junction left unmatched. Germline assignment: CDR1 SEHNR and CDR2 FQNEAQ (reference sequence). CDR3 size: 16 residues. CDR3 protein: CASSFTSALPIIEQFF. CDR3 nucleotides: TGTGCCAGCAGCTTTACTAGCGCCCTCCCAATCATTGAGCAGTTCTTC.

The V call is TRBV28, the J call TRBJ1-2; 7 bases align to TRBD1. The CDR3 length is 16 residues. CDR1 is MDHEN and CDR2 is SYDVKM in the germline V gene. Trimming cost V 6 bases and J 0 bases; bases outside gene matches: 10. The DNA of the CDR3 is TGTGCCAGCAGCTCGGACAGGATAAAAGCTAACTATGGCTACACCTTC. Protein product: CASSSDRIKANYGYTF.

This clone was counted once. Other DNA sequences from this sample encode an identical CDR3 as well. The chain recombines TRBV30 with TRBJ2-7, with no clear D. Deletions cut 2 bases from V and 4 bases from J, with 6 bases between. The CDR3 covers 11 residues. Germline V gene sequence: CDR1 GTSNPN, CDR2 SVGIG (reference sequence). Written as DNA, the CDR3 is TGTGCCTGGAGTAGTGGTTACGAGCAGTACTTC. Translated: CAWSSGYEQYF.

The chain joins TRBV9 to TRBJ2-7; 7 bases map to TRBD2. Trimming cost V 3 bases and J 2 bases; bases outside gene matches: 8. The CDR3 runs 15 residues. Germline CDR1 reads SGDLS; CDR2 reads YYNGEE. CDR3: CASSEGAGDPYEQYF. The CDR3 coding sequence is TGTGCCAGCAGCGAAGGGGCGGGAGACCCCTACGAGCAGTACTTC.

The rearrangement joins TRBV27 to TRBJ1-2, with 7 nucleotides matching TRBD1. Losses at the gene ends were 3 bases for V and 0 bases for J; bases not matched to a gene: 4. The CDR3 runs to 15 residues. Germline loops: CDR1 MNHEY, CDR2 SMNVEV (reference sequence). DNA for the CDR3: TGTGCCAGCAGTTTGTTGGGACAGCCTAACTATGGCTACACCTTC. It encodes CASSLLGQPNYGYTF.

The chain links TRBV28 to TRBJ2-3; D unclear. Germline V CDR1 and CDR2: MDHEN, SYDVKM. CDR3 length: 11 amino acids. V was cut by 5 bases and J by 6 bases, with 6 bases left in between. DNA of the CDR3: TGTGCCAGCAGTGTGTCGGATACGCAGTATTTT. Its translation is CASSVSDTQYF.

The chain uses TRBV27 and TRBJ2-7; D is unclear. V was shortened by 3 bases and J by 5 bases, with 14 bases between the two germline ends. The CDR3 has 14 residues. Germline CDR1 MNHEY, CDR2 SMNVEV (reference sequence). CDR3 nucleotide sequence: TGTGCCAGCAGTTTCCCCGATCGACAACACGAGCAGTACTTC. Its protein is CASSFPDRQHEQYF.

The chain has TRBV27 and TRBJ1-5, with a weak D call TRBD1 (6 bases). This CDR3 has 18 amino acids. CDR1 MNHEY and CDR2 SMNVEV come from the germline V gene (reference sequence). The V end lost 4 bases, the J end lost 1 base, and 20 bases lay between the germline ends. The CDR3 is CASSSLMPRGESNQPQHF. The CDR3 nucleotides are TGTGCCAGCAGTTCTCTTATGCCGAGGGGGGAAAGCAATCAGCCCCAGCATTTT.

The chain carries TRBV9 and TRBJ2-3, with TRBD1 matching 7 bases. The germline CDR1 and CDR2 sequences are SGDLS and YYNGEE. CDR3 length: 15 residues. V dropped 3 bases and J dropped 2; count of bases not matched to a gene: 6. The CDR3 here is CASSAGQSPTDTQYF. CDR3 nucleotide sequence: TGTGCCAGCAGCGCGGGACAGAGTCCCACAGATACGCAGTATTTT.

This sequence joins TRBV28 and TRBJ2-5; D perhaps matches TRBD1 (5 bases). V was trimmed by 5 bases and J by 2 bases, leaving 9 bases between them. This CDR3 is built from 13 residues. Germline V CDR1 and CDR2: MDHEN, SYDVKM. CDR3 DNA sequence: TGTGCCAGCAGTGTCGACAGTCAAGAGACCCAGTACTTC. It yields the protein CASSVDSQETQYF. The full variable domain, its missing parts supplied by reference TRBV28 and TRBJ2-5, is DVKVTQSSRYLVKRTGEKVFLECVQDMDHENMFWYRQDPGLGLRLIYFSYDVKMKEKGDIPEGYSVSREKKERFSLILESASTNQTSMYLCASSVDSQETQYFGPGTRLLVL.